These 30 T cell receptor beta chains were all obtained from the same sample, sequenced in a study of PD-L1 blockade in urothelial cancer. TCRdb's copy holds only in-frame clones and misses some; the assay was immunoSEQ multiplex PCR. This table has 90,000 to 100,000 clones, around 87% appearing once. The time point here: pretreatment peripheral blood. Sequencing was performed on PBMCs, taken around atezolizumab (anti-PD-L1) treatment. These TCRs come from a man between 60 and 75 years old with urothelial cancer.

The chain links TRBV18 to TRBJ2-5, with TRBD2 as a possible D gene (6 bases). From germline, CDR1 is KGHSH and CDR2 LQKENI. CDR3 length equals 16 residues. Trimming shortened V by 5 bases and J by 0 bases, and 16 bases separated the two germline ends. DNA for the CDR3: TGTGCCAGCTCATCGATCCTGGGCGGGGACCAAGAGACCCAGTACTTC. It yields the protein CASSSILGGDQETQYF.

This chain connects TRBV7-6 to TRBJ2-5; TRBD2 matches 8 bases. V shed 3 bases and J 3 bases; nucleotides not matched to a gene: 9. This CDR3 is built from 16 residues. Germline V lookup: CDR1 SGHVS, CDR2 FNYEAQ. CDR3 DNA: TGTGCCAGCAGCTTGGCTCGGGGGGGCCGAGAAGAGACCCAGTACTTC. It encodes CASSLARGGREETQYF.

The rearrangement links TRBV11-1 to TRBJ2-1; TRBD1 aligns across 7 bases. J was trimmed by 3 bases and V by 8 bases; bases with no gene match: 19. Germline CDR1 SGHAT, CDR2 FQDESV (reference sequence). CDR3 size: 18 residues. CDR3 loop: CASVSGFDPGQHYNEQFF. The CDR3 DNA reads TGTGCCAGCGTAAGTGGTTTTGACCCGGGACAGCACTACAATGAGCAGTTCTTC.

V usage is TRBV5-4 and J usage is TRBJ2-3, with 14 bases aligning to TRBD2. Germline lookup yields CDR1 SGHNT and CDR2 YYREEE (reference sequence). The CDR3 is 15 amino acids. The trim removed 0 bases at V and 7 bases at J, leaving 1 base unmatched. Written as DNA, the CDR3 is TGTGCCAGCAGCTTGGGGACTAGCGGGGGGAATACGCAGTATTTT. As protein: CASSLGTSGGNTQYF.

This chain joins TRBV11-2 and TRBJ1-1, with unresolved D. There are 16 residues in the CDR3. Trimming removed 5 bases at V and 0 bases at J, with 16 bases between. The V gene's germline CDR1 is SGHAT and CDR2 FQNNGV. CDR3 bases: TGTGCCAGCAGCAGCCGGCACGGCGGGCTGAACACTGAAGCTTTCTTT. Its protein is CASSSRHGGLNTEAFF.

The chain recombines TRBV4-3 with TRBJ2-2; no reliable D call. This CDR3 is 12 amino acids long. V was pared by 3 bases and J by 6 bases, with 5 bases between. Germline values: CDR1 LGHNA, CDR2 YSLEER. Here the CDR3 reads CASSHVPGELFF. The DNA of the CDR3 is TGCGCCAGCAGCCACGTCCCCGGGGAGCTGTTTTTT.

The chain employs TRBV28 and TRBJ1-5, with 9 bases identical to TRBD1. Germline assignment: CDR1 MDHEN and CDR2 SYDVKM. There are 14 residues in the CDR3. The V segment lost 5 bases and the J segment 6 bases; nucleotides outside the gene matches: 5. CDR3 sequence reads: CASSTAGQGQPQHF. The CDR3 DNA is TGTGCCAGCAGTACAGCGGGACAGGGTCAGCCCCAGCATTTT.

With regard to this clone: One end of the junction is discordant with germline, which a read error may explain. V and J are TRBV5-1 and TRBJ2-5; D perhaps matches TRBD2 (6 bases). CDR1 SGHRS and CDR2 YFSETQ come from the germline V gene. CDR3 size: 14 residues. CDR3 sequence reads: CASSLGLRGETQYF. The CDR3 DNA follows: TGCGCCAGCAGTTTGGGACTCCGAGGGGAGACCCAGTACTTC.

J is TRBJ1-2 and V is TRBV28, with 8 bases that match TRBD1. This CDR3 is 15 amino acids long. With V trimmed by 6 bases and J by 2 bases, 8 bases remained unmatched. Per germline, CDR1 MDHEN and CDR2 SYDVKM. Here the CDR3 DNA reads TGTGCCAGCAGCCTCCCCAGGGGGCGAAACTATGGCTACACCTTC. This sequence encodes CASSLPRGRNYGYTF.

The rearrangement links TRBV7-2 to TRBJ2-5; D not certain. The ends were cut back, 1 base at V and 6 bases at J, with 9 bases in the middle. The CDR3 sequence is 13 residues long. Germline CDR1 is SGHTA and CDR2 is FQGNSA. CDR3 sequence reads: CASSLGVAQTQYF. The CDR3 nucleotides are TGTGCCAGCAGCTTAGGGGTAGCCCAGACCCAGTACTTC.

The V gene is TRBV7-2, the J gene TRBJ2-3; tentative D call: TRBD2 (7 bases). Germline lookup yields CDR1 SGHTA and CDR2 FQGNSA. The ends were cut back, 1 base at V and 1 base at J, with 15 bases in the middle. The CDR3 is made up of 17 amino acids. The CDR3 is CASSLGRGGHRTDTQYF. In DNA, the CDR3 is TGTGCCAGCAGCTTAGGTCGCGGGGGCCACCGCACAGATACGCAGTATTTT.

The chain combines TRBV7-3 with TRBJ2-3; 14 bases are a match to TRBD2. Germline values: CDR1 SGHTA, CDR2 FQGTGA. The junction had 6 bases not matched to a gene; V was cut back by 4 bases and J by 6 bases. There are 16 residues in the CDR3. CDR3 protein: CASSSTSGRAWDTQYF. CDR3 sequence (DNA): TGTGCCAGCAGCTCGACTAGCGGGAGGGCCTGGGATACGCAGTATTTT.

This clone was picked up one time. The chain has TRBV10-3 and TRBJ1-3, with a possible D match to TRBD1 (6 bases). Trimming left V 7 bases short and J 0 bases short, with 13 bases between. In germline, CDR1 is ENHRY, CDR2 SYGVKD. The CDR3 loop spans 15 amino acids. This chain's CDR3 is CAINQGTLSGNTIYF. Written as DNA, the CDR3 is TGTGCCATCAATCAGGGGACACTCTCTGGAAACACCATATATTTT.

Notes on this clone: Given the absence of the conserved phenylalanine or tryptophan at the CDR3 end, a read error is likely. V and J are TRBV29-1 and TRBJ1-1, with a possible D match to TRBD1 (6 bases). Germline assignment: CDR1 SQVTM and CDR2 ANQGSEA. The CDR3 has 15 residues. DNA of the CDR3: TGCAGTGCTTTACCTTTGACAGGTGATAACACTGAAGCTTTCCTT. Translating it yields CSALPLTGDNTEAFL.

This clone was seen a single time. The rearrangement uses TRBV5-1 and TRBJ2-5; 7 bases line up with TRBD1. V was pared by 5 bases and J by 4 bases, with 8 bases of the junction left unmatched. Germline V gene sequence: CDR1 SGHRS, CDR2 YFSETQ. The CDR3 is made up of 14 amino acids. This CDR3 is CASSQDRVGETQYF. CDR3 DNA sequence: TGCGCCAGCAGTCAAGACAGGGTAGGAGAGACCCAGTACTTC.

This chain joins TRBV7-2 and TRBJ2-5; D gene ambiguous. The germline gives CDR1 SGHTA, CDR2 FQGNSA. The germline V and J ends were trimmed by 5 bases and 4 bases, with 5 bases remaining between them. The CDR3 spans 11 residues. CDR3: CASSTGETQYF. For the CDR3, the DNA is TGTGCCAGCAGCACCGGAGAGACCCAGTACTTC.

This sequence joins TRBV4-2 and TRBJ2-2; 10 bases fit TRBD2. Losses at the gene ends were 8 bases for V and 5 bases for J; bases not matched to a gene: 8. Germline CDR1 and CDR2: LGHNA and YNFKEQ. CDR3 length equals 15 residues. The CDR3 spells CASGLAEAGTGELFF. For the CDR3, the DNA is TGTGCCAGCGGACTAGCGGAGGCGGGGACCGGGGAGCTGTTTTTT.

V gene TRBV5-6 combines with J gene TRBJ2-5, with 11 nucleotides matching TRBD2. Germline values: CDR1 SGHDT, CDR2 YYEEEE. The V and J ends lost 4 bases and 0 bases, in that order; junction bases with no gene match: 8. This CDR3 is 17 amino acids long. CDR3 in DNA: TGTGCCAGCAGCCCAGGGACTAGCGGAGCGTACCAAGAGACCCAGTACTTC. Its protein is CASSPGTSGAYQETQYF. The full variable domain, its missing parts supplied by reference TRBV5-6 and TRBJ2-5, is DAGVTQSPTHLIKTRGQQVTLRCSPKSGHDTVSWYQQALGQGPQFIFQYYEEEERQRGNFPDRFSGHQFPNYSSELNVNALLLGDSALYLCASSPGTSGAYQETQYFGPGTRLLVL.

This chain uses TRBV15 with TRBJ2-5, with D tentatively TRBD1 (6 bases). The CDR3 runs 16 residues. CDR1 is LNHNV, CDR2 YYDKDF, per germline (reference sequence). Trimming took 0 bases from V and 5 from J, leaving 16 bases between them. The CDR3 spells CATSRDGGRSRETQYF. The CDR3 bases are TGTGCCACCAGCAGAGATGGGGGCAGATCCAGGGAGACCCAGTACTTC.

The chain couples TRBV19 to TRBJ1-1; possible D gene TRBD1, 5 bases. The CDR3 sequence is 15 residues long. Trimming took off 7 bases at V and 5 bases at J, with 20 bases between the two ends. Germline V gene data show CDR1 as LNHDA and CDR2 as SQIVND (reference sequence). The chain's CDR3 is CASTPWGAAETEAFF. DNA for the CDR3: TGTGCCAGTACTCCCTGGGGCGCCGCGGAGACTGAAGCTTTCTTT.

This clone was seen once. The sample holds other DNA sequences that translate to the same CDR3. The rearrangement joins TRBV6-5 to TRBJ2-3, with 12 bases fitting TRBD2. The CDR3 spans 16 residues. The germline gives CDR1 MNHEY, CDR2 SVGAGI. The ends lost 4 bases at V and 6 bases at J; junction bases unmatched: 8. In DNA, the CDR3 is TGTGCCAGCAGTTCCAGACTAGCGGGAGACCGGGATACGCAGTATTTT. Amino acid sequence: CASSSRLAGDRDTQYF.

V is TRBV9 and J is TRBJ2-2, with D uncertain. V lost 0 bases to trimming and J lost 7 bases, with 4 bases between them. CDR3 length: 12 amino acids. From germline, CDR1 is SGDLS and CDR2 YYNGEE. CDR3 amino acids: CASSVVGGELFF. The CDR3 DNA sequence: TGTGCCAGCAGCGTAGTCGGCGGGGAGCTGTTTTTT.

V usage is TRBV18 and J usage is TRBJ1-5; D may be TRBD1 (5 bases). V gave up 3 bases and J gave up 5 bases, with 11 bases separating them. The CDR3 is 14 residues long. Germline CDR1 and CDR2: KGHSH and LQKENI. CDR3 sequence reads: CASSPGGADQPQHF. The DNA of the CDR3 is TGTGCCAGCTCACCCGGTGGGGCGGATCAGCCCCAGCATTTT.

The chain's CDR3 is CASSVAGQGASETQYF. Here the CDR3 DNA reads TGTGCCAGCAGCGTAGCGGGACAGGGGGCTTCGGAGACCCAGTACTTC. This chain links TRBV9 with TRBJ2-5; 12 nucleotides line up with TRBD1. This CDR3 has 16 residues. Trimming cost V 0 bases and J 5 bases; bases outside gene matches: 5. Germline CDR1 and CDR2: SGDLS and YYNGEE.

CDR3 DNA: TGTGCCAGCAGCTTAACTAGCGGAAGCTCTGGGGCCAACGTCCTGACTTTC. It encodes CASSLTSGSSGANVLTF. The chain is built from TRBV7-3 and TRBJ2-6; D may be TRBD2 (6 bases). This CDR3 has 17 residues. The germline V and J ends were trimmed by 0 bases and 0 bases, with 9 bases remaining between them. The germline CDR1 and CDR2 sequences are SGHTA and FQGTGA.

The table lists this clone with a few counts. The V call is TRBV5-1, the J call TRBJ2-2; possibly TRBD2 for D (8 bases). Germline V gives CDR1 SGHRS, CDR2 YFSETQ. CDR3 length: 18 amino acids. The V gene lost 4 bases and the J gene lost 2 bases, with 21 bases spanning the gap. CDR3 in amino acids: CASSRGGTDYLNTGELFF. CDR3 sequence (DNA): TGCGCCAGCAGCCGGGGGGGGACAGATTACCTTAACACCGGGGAGCTGTTTTTT.

The chain combines TRBV9 with TRBJ1-2; possibly TRBD1 for D (6 bases). V was clipped by 4 bases and J by 5 bases, with 12 bases between them. This CDR3 has 13 amino acids. In germline, CDR1 is SGDLS, CDR2 YYNGEE. The chain's CDR3 is CASSLDQGYGYTF. The CDR3 DNA sequence: TGTGCCAGCAGCCTGGACCAGGGGTATGGCTACACCTTC.

The chain combines TRBV28 with TRBJ2-1; 9 positions agree with TRBD2. Germline loops: CDR1 MDHEN, CDR2 SYDVKM. V shed 3 bases, J shed 6 bases, and the junction held 9 bases outside the gene matches. The CDR3 has 16 amino acids. CDR3: CASSFPLAGRSNEQFF. CDR3 nucleotides: TGTGCCAGCAGTTTCCCACTAGCGGGCAGGTCCAATGAGCAGTTCTTC.

V is TRBV9 and J is TRBJ2-2; 9 bases agree with TRBD1. Trimming cost V 4 bases and J 0 bases; bases outside gene matches: 4. The CDR3 has 16 residues. Germline-derived CDR1 and CDR2 are SGDLS and YYNGEE. The CDR3 DNA is TGTGCCAGCAGCCCTGGACAGGGGCCGAACACCGGGGAGCTGTTTTTT. Protein sequence: CASSPGQGPNTGELFF.

The chain joins TRBV19 to TRBJ2-1; 8 nucleotides agree with TRBD2. Germline V gene data show CDR1 as LNHDA and CDR2 as SQIVND (reference sequence). J was trimmed by 0 bases and V by 5 bases; bases with no gene match: 6. The CDR3 extends over 16 amino acids. The CDR3 loop reads CASSPGSGSSYNEQFF. The CDR3 coding sequence is TGTGCCAGTAGTCCGGGAAGCGGGAGCTCCTACAATGAGCAGTTCTTC.